These T cell receptor beta chains were read from a single sample in a study of vaccination and CD4 T cells after COVID-19. What these receptors recognize is not known. A single record per CDR3 protein comes from TCRdb applying MiXCR to the PCR reads. The sample consists of approximately 12,000 distinct CDR3 sequences, 55% to 65% of them appearing once. Sequencing was performed on CD4+ T cells from blood, cultured in vitro, taken before SARS-CoV-2 vaccination. All receptors derive from a human donor who had recovered from COVID-19. Each CDR3 is given with its conserved first and last residue. The D gene is left open where the match is weak. Clone size, where shown, is once, few, many, or a class for clones that have expanded.

CDR3 DNA | CDR3 protein | V gene | D gene | clone size | CDR3 length | J gene
TGTGCCAGCCGAGGGGAAGCAGCCCCGGCCTACGAGCAGTGCTTC | CASRGEAAPAYEQCF | TRBV2 | - | - | 15 | TRBJ2-7
TGTGCCAGCAGCCGGACTAGAGGTCGTGCAGATACGCAGTATTTT | CASSRTRGRADTQYF | TRBV6-1 | TRBD2 | - | 15 | TRBJ2-3
TGTGCCATCAGTGAGTGGCAGGGGGCGGGAGATACGCAGTATTTT | CAISEWQGAGDTQYF | TRBV10-3 | TRBD1 | few | 15 | TRBJ2-3
TGTGCCAGCAGCTTTGAAGGGCCGGGGCGCACTGAAGCTTTCTTT | CASSFEGPGRTEAFF | TRBV27 | - | - | 15 | TRBJ1-1
TGTGCCAGCAGCCTCACCCGACAGGGAGGGCCCTACGAGCAGTACTTC | CASSLTRQGGPYEQYF | TRBV7-2 | - | once | 16 | TRBJ2-7
TGTGCCACCAGTGATCTAGCGGGAGGTGAGACCGGGGAGCTGTTTTTT | CATSDLAGGETGELFF | TRBV24-1 | TRBD2 | few | 16 | TRBJ2-2
TGTGCCAGCAGCATACCGGGATCCCAGCAAGGGACCCAGTACTTC | CASSIPGSQQGTQYF | TRBV5-4 | - | - | 15 | TRBJ2-5
TGCAGTGCTGCCGACAGGGGACATGAGCAGTTCTTC | CSAADRGHEQFF | TRBV20-1 | TRBD1 | - | 12 | TRBJ2-1
TGCAGTGCCTCAGGGTCCGTCCAAGAGACCCAGTACTTC | CSASGSVQETQYF | TRBV20-1 | - | - | 13 | TRBJ2-5
TGCGCCAGCAGTGAGGACAGGGTTAACACCATATATTTT | CASSEDRVNTIYF | TRBV10-2 | TRBD1 | - | 13 | TRBJ1-3
TGTGCCAGCAGTTTCCAGGGTAGGATTTCACCCCTCCACTTT | CASSFQGRISPLHF | TRBV28 | - | - | 14 | TRBJ1-6
TGTGCCAGTAGTAGGGGTTCCGGGCGCAATCAGCCCCAGCATTTT | CASSRGSGRNQPQHF | TRBV19 | - | - | 15 | TRBJ1-5
TGCAGTGCTAGGCGGCAACGCCTCGGGCCAGATACGCAGTATTTT | CSARRQRLGPDTQYF | TRBV20-1 | - | - | 15 | TRBJ2-3
TGTGCCAGCAGCCGCGCCGGGACAGGATCCTACGAGCAGTACTTC | CASSRAGTGSYEQYF | TRBV28 | TRBD1 | few | 15 | TRBJ2-7
TGTGCCAGCAGTCCGCTGGACAGGGTAGGCGCAGATACGCAGTATTTT | CASSPLDRVGADTQYF | TRBV27 | TRBD1 | - | 16 | TRBJ2-3
TGTGCCACCCAAGACGGGACAGGGTTAAATCAGCCCCAGCATTTT | CATQDGTGLNQPQHF | TRBV10-3 | TRBD1 | - | 15 | TRBJ1-5
TGTGCCAGCATCGGGACTGGCGGATACAATGAGCAGTTCTTC | CASIGTGGYNEQFF | TRBV5-4 | - | once | 14 | TRBJ2-1
TGTGCCAGCAGGGACGACAGCTATGGCTACACCTTC | CASRDDSYGYTF | TRBV2 | - | - | 12 | TRBJ1-2
TGTGCCAGCAGTGAAGCGGGGCGGGCTAGCACAGATACGCAGTATTTT | CASSEAGRASTDTQYF | TRBV6-1 | - | - | 16 | TRBJ2-3
TGTGCCAGCAGTCCCCCGGGCGTATGGGAGCAGTTCTTC | CASSPPGVWEQFF | TRBV2 | - | - | 13 | TRBJ2-1
TGTGCCATCTGCCAAGGGCAGGGAGAGACTGAAGCTTTCTTT | CAICQGQGETEAFF | TRBV10-3 | - | - | 14 | TRBJ1-1
TGCAGTGCTAGTCGGGTGGCCAACAATCAGCCCCAGCATTTT | CSASRVANNQPQHF | TRBV20-1 | - | few | 14 | TRBJ1-5
TGCAGTGCACTAGCAGTTGAGCAGTTCTTC | CSALAVEQFF | TRBV20-1 | - | - | 10 | TRBJ2-1
TGTGCCAGCAGCTTAGGGAGGGATGGCTACACCTTC | CASSLGRDGYTF | TRBV7-9 | - | - | 12 | TRBJ1-2
TGTGCCAGCAGTTCCCGACGACAGCTCCAAGAGACCCAGTACTTC | CASSSRRQLQETQYF | TRBV6-5 | - | few | 15 | TRBJ2-5
TGCAGTGCTAGGAATCGAGCGGGAGGATCGGGTGGAGCCTACAATGAGCAGTTCTTC | CSARNRAGGSGGAYNEQFF | TRBV20-1 | TRBD2 | - | 19 | TRBJ2-1
TGTGCCAGCAGCCGAGGTGGACGGGTAGGGAGCAATCAGCCCCAGCATTTT | CASSRGGRVGSNQPQHF | TRBV7-2 | - | few | 17 | TRBJ1-5
TGTGCCATCAGTGATTCTAGCGCCGGCTCCTACGAGCAGTACTTC | CAISDSSAGSYEQYF | TRBV10-3 | - | - | 15 | TRBJ2-7
TGTGCCAGCTCACTCGGGACAGGTTATCAGCCCCAGCATTTT | CASSLGTGYQPQHF | TRBV18 | TRBD1 | - | 14 | TRBJ1-5
TGCAGTGCTAGAGACCCCCAGGGGATTCAGCCCCAGCATTTT | CSARDPQGIQPQHF | TRBV20-1 | - | few | 14 | TRBJ1-5
TGTGCCACCAGTGATTCTGGGGGGGCAGGCACTGAAGCTTTCTTT | CATSDSGGAGTEAFF | TRBV24-1 | - | few | 15 | TRBJ1-1
TGTGCCAGCAGTCCACTTCTAAGGGCCGGGGAGCTGTTTTTT | CASSPLLRAGELFF | TRBV7-9 | - | - | 14 | TRBJ2-2
TGTGCCAGCAGCTCCCAACAGGGTAGGGATGACACTGAAGCTTTCTTT | CASSSQQGRDDTEAFF | TRBV5-4 | - | - | 16 | TRBJ1-1
TGTGCCAGCACTTACAGGGGGTCCTACGAGCAGTACTTC | CASTYRGSYEQYF | TRBV6-5 | TRBD1 | - | 13 | TRBJ2-7
TGTGCCAGTAGTCGGGAGACGGGCGCAACCCAGTACTTC | CASSRETGATQYF | TRBV19 | - | - | 13 | TRBJ2-5
TGTGCCCTATCCCCATGGACAGTTAGCAATCAGCCCCAGCATTTT | CALSPWTVSNQPQHF | TRBV6-1 | - | - | 15 | TRBJ1-5
TGTGCCAGCGGATATAGCGAGACCCAGTACTTC | CASGYSETQYF | TRBV2 | - | - | 11 | TRBJ2-5
TGTGTCAGCAGCAGGGGGGGAACAGGGGGCGATGTCTATGGCTACACCTTC | CVSSRGGTGGDVYGYTF | TRBV7-2 | TRBD1 | - | 17 | TRBJ1-2
TGTGCCAGCAGTGTAGGACTAGCGGGAGATCTTAGGAACATTCAGTACTTC | CASSVGLAGDLRNIQYF | TRBV2 | TRBD2 | - | 17 | TRBJ2-4
TGTGCCAGCAGCCCTCCCACTTACAGGGGAGGAGAGACCCAGTACTTC | CASSPPTYRGGETQYF | TRBV7-9 | - | - | 16 | TRBJ2-5
TGTGCCAGCTGCCCCCTGGGGAGCACAGATACGCAGTATTTT | CASCPLGSTDTQYF | TRBV27 | - | - | 14 | TRBJ2-3